This TCR beta chain was captured in a study of regulatory and conventional T cells in RAG deficiency. Germline V gene sequence: CDR1 SGDLS, CDR2 YYNGEE. The CDR3 spans 14 residues. Using immunoSEQ multiplex PCR, the repertoire was profiled, and TCRdb retains in-frame clones only, with some absent. The repertoire holds roughly 11,000 clones, with roughly 95% as singletons. The sorted regulatory T cells were CD4+, CD25-high and CD127-low, with genomic DNA sequenced. Study results and caveats: Treg unique TCR beta sequences were 80 to 100-fold fewer in Omenn syndrome and CID/AS patients than controls.

In its sample, this clone was seen once. Its target is unknown. The junction departs from the called germline gene at one end, perhaps through a read error. These data were likewise used in another study, on regulatory T cells. That work contributes: The PCR used 52 TRBV and 13 TRBJ primers.

The clonotype comes from a human donor in good health. The genes are TRBV9 and TRBJ2-5; 7 nucleotides match TRBD2. The sequencing input was CD127- CD25+ CD4+ Tregs sorted from blood. This CDR3 reads CAGSVGPGGETQYF. As DNA, the CDR3 is TGTGCCGGCAGCGTAGGACCGGGAGGAGAGACCCAGTACTTC. The complete variable domain, with remaining parts taken from reference TRBV9 and TRBJ2-5, reads DSGVTQTPKHLITATGQRVTLRCSPRSGDLSVYWYQQSLDQGLQFLIQYYNGEERAKGNILERFSAQQFPDLHSELNLSSLELGDSALYFCAGSVGPGGETQYFGPGTRLLVL.